This T cell receptor beta chain was documented in a study of blood T cell repertoires in COVID-19. Study overall: Acute and convalescent COVID-19 samples came from the United States, Italy and Spain. From T cells, B-cell-depleted T cells, or PBMCs came the material, which was cDNA or gDNA.

Repertoires were generated with immunoSEQ multiplex PCR, while TCRdb's copy carries only in-frame clones and drops some. The table records 490,000 or so clones, 70% to 90% of them present only once. Participants' own reports of clinical history determined their cohort assignment. Cohort 3 recovered donors had two negative PCRs, clearance, or symptom resolution. This clonotype was obtained from a woman aged 55-75 years who had recovered from COVID-19. The specimen sequenced was PBMCs or T cells enriched from blood (not recorded which).

CDR3 residues: CASSVGLASTDTQYF. The DNA for the CDR3 is TGTGCCAGCAGCGTGGGACTAGCGAGCACAGATACGCAGTATTTT. This chain joins TRBV2 and TRBJ2-3; TRBD2 agrees at 10 bases. This CDR3 comprises 15 residues. V trimming: 6 bases; J trimming: 0 bases; junction bases outside the gene matches: 3. CDR1 is SNHLY, CDR2 FYNNEI, per germline.